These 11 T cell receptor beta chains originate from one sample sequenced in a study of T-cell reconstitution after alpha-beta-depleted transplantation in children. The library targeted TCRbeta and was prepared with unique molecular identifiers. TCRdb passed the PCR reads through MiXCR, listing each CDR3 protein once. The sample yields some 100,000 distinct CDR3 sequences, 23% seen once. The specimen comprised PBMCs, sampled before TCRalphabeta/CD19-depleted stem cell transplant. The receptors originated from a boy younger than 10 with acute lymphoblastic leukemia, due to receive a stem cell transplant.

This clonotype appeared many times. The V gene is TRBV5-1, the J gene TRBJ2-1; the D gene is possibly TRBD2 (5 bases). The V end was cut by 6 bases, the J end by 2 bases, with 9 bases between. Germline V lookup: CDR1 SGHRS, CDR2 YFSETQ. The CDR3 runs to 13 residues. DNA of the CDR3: TGCGCCAGCACCGAGGGAGCCTACAATGAGCAGTTCTTC. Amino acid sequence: CASTEGAYNEQFF.

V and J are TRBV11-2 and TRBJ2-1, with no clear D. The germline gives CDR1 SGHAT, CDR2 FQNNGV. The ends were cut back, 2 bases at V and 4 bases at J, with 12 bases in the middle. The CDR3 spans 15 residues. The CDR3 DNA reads TGTGCCAGCAGCTTAAGGGTAGAAGGTTACAATGAGCAGTTCTTC. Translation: CASSLRVEGYNEQFF. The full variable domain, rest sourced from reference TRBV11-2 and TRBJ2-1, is EAGVAQSPRYKIIEKRQSVAFWCNPISGHATLYWYQQILGQGPKLLIQFQNNGVVDDSQLPKDRFSAERLKGVDSTLKIQPAKLEDSAVYLCASSLRVEGYNEQFFGPGTRLTVL.

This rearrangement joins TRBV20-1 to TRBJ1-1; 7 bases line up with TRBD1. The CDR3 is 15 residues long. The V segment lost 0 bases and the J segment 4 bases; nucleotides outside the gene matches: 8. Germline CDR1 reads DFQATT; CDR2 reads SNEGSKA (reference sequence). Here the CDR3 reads CSARDAQGVVTEAFF. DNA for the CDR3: TGCAGTGCTAGAGATGCGCAGGGGGTGGTCACTGAAGCTTTCTTT.

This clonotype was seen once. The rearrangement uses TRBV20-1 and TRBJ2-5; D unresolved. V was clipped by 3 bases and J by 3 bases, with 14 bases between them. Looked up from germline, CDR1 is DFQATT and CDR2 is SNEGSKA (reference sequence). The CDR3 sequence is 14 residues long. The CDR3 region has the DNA TGCAGTGCTAGTAGACGGTCTGGGGAAGAGACCCAGTACTTC. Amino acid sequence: CSASRRSGEETQYF.

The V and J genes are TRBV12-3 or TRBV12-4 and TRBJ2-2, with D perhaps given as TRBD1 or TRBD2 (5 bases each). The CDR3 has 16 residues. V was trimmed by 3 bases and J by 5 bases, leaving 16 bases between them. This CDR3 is CASSFAGTKRTGELFF. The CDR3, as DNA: TGTGCCAGCAGTTTCGCCGGGACCAAAAGGACCGGGGAGCTGTTTTTT.

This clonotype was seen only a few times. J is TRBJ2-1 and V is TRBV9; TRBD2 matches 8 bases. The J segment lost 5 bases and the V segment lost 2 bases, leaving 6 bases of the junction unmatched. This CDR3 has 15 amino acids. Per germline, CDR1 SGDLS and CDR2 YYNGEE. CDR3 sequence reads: CASSVISGTHNEQFF. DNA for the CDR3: TGTGCCAGCAGCGTGATTAGCGGGACCCACAATGAGCAGTTCTTC. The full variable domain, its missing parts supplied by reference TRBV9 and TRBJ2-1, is DSGVTQTPKHLITATGQRVTLRCSPRSGDLSVYWYQQSLDQGLQFLIQYYNGEERAKGNILERFSAQQFPDLHSELNLSSLELGDSALYFCASSVISGTHNEQFFGPGTRLTVL.

The CDR3 reads CASSLGGVNEQFF. Written as DNA, the CDR3 is TGTGCCAGCAGCTTGGGGGGGGTCAATGAGCAGTTCTTC. The chain recombines TRBV5-6 with TRBJ2-1; D is perhaps TRBD2 (6 bases). CDR1 SGHDT and CDR2 YYEEEE come from the germline V gene. The V and J ends lost 0 bases and 6 bases respectively, with 7 bases between them. CDR3 size: 13 residues.

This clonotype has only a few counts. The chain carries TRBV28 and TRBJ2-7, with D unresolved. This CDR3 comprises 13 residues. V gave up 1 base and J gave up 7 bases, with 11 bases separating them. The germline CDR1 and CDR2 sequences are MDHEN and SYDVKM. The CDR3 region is CASSLYYPEEQYF. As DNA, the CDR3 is TGTGCCAGCAGTTTATACTATCCTGAAGAGCAGTACTTC.

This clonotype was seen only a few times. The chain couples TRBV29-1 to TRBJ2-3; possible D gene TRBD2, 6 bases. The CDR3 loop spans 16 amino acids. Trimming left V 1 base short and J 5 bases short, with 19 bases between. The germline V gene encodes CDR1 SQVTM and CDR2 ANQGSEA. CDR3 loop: CSVEVVAEGRLDTQYF. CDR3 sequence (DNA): TGCAGCGTTGAAGTTGTAGCGGAGGGACGGCTAGATACGCAGTATTTT.

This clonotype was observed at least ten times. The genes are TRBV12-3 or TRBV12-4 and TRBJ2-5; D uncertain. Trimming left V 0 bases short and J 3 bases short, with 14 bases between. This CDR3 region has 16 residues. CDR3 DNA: TGTGCCAGCAGTTTAGCCCCTGGGGATACGGAAGAGACCCAGTACTTC. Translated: CASSLAPGDTEETQYF.

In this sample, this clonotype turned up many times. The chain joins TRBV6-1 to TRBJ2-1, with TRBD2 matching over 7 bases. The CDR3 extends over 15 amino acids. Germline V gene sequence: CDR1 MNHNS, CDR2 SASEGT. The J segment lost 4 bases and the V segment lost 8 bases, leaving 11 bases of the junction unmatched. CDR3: CASRVIAGHYNEQFF. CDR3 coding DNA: TGTGCCAGCCGAGTGATAGCGGGTCATTACAATGAGCAGTTCTTC.